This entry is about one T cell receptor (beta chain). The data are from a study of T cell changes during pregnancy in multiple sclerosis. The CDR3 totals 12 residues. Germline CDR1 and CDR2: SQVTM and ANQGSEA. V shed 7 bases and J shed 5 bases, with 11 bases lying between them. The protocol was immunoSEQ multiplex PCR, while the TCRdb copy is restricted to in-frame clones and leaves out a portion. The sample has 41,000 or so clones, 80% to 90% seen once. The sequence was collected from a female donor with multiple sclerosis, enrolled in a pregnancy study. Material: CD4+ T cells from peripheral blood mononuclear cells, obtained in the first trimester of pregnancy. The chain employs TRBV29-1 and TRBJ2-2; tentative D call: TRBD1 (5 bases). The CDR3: CSATGDTGELFF. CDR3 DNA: TGCAGCGCAACAGGAGATACCGGGGAGCTGTTTTTT.